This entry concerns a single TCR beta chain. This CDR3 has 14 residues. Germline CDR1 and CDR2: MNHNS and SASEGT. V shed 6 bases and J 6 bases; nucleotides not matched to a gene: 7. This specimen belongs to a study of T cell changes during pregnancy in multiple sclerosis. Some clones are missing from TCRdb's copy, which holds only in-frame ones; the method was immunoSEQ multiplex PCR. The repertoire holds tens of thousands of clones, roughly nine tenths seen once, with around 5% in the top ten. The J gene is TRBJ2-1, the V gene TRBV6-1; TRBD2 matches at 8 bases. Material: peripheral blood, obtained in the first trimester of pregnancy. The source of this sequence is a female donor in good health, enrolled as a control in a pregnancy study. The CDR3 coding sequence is TGTGCCAGCAGCCAGAAGCGGGAGCCCAATGAGCAGTTCTTC. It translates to CASSQKREPNEQFF.